The entry below describes one T cell receptor beta chain. These data come from a study of T cells after somatic rescue of genetic block. Sequencing used immunoSEQ multiplex PCR; TCRdb keeps in-frame clones, though not all of them. This table has approximately 70,000 clones, roughly 90% appearing once. After removal of 0 bases from V and 5 bases from J, the junction contained 9 bases not matched to a gene. Germline CDR1 reads SGHAT; CDR2 reads FQNNGV. The CDR3 is 16 amino acids. This receptor was obtained from a man aged 25-45 years. V usage is TRBV11-2 and J usage is TRBJ2-5; 7 bases agree with TRBD1. Source material: peripheral blood mononuclear cells (PBMCs). CDR3 amino acids: CASSLDRTGVGETQYF. The CDR3 nucleotides read TGTGCCAGCAGCTTAGACCGTACAGGGGTCGGGGAGACCCAGTACTTC.